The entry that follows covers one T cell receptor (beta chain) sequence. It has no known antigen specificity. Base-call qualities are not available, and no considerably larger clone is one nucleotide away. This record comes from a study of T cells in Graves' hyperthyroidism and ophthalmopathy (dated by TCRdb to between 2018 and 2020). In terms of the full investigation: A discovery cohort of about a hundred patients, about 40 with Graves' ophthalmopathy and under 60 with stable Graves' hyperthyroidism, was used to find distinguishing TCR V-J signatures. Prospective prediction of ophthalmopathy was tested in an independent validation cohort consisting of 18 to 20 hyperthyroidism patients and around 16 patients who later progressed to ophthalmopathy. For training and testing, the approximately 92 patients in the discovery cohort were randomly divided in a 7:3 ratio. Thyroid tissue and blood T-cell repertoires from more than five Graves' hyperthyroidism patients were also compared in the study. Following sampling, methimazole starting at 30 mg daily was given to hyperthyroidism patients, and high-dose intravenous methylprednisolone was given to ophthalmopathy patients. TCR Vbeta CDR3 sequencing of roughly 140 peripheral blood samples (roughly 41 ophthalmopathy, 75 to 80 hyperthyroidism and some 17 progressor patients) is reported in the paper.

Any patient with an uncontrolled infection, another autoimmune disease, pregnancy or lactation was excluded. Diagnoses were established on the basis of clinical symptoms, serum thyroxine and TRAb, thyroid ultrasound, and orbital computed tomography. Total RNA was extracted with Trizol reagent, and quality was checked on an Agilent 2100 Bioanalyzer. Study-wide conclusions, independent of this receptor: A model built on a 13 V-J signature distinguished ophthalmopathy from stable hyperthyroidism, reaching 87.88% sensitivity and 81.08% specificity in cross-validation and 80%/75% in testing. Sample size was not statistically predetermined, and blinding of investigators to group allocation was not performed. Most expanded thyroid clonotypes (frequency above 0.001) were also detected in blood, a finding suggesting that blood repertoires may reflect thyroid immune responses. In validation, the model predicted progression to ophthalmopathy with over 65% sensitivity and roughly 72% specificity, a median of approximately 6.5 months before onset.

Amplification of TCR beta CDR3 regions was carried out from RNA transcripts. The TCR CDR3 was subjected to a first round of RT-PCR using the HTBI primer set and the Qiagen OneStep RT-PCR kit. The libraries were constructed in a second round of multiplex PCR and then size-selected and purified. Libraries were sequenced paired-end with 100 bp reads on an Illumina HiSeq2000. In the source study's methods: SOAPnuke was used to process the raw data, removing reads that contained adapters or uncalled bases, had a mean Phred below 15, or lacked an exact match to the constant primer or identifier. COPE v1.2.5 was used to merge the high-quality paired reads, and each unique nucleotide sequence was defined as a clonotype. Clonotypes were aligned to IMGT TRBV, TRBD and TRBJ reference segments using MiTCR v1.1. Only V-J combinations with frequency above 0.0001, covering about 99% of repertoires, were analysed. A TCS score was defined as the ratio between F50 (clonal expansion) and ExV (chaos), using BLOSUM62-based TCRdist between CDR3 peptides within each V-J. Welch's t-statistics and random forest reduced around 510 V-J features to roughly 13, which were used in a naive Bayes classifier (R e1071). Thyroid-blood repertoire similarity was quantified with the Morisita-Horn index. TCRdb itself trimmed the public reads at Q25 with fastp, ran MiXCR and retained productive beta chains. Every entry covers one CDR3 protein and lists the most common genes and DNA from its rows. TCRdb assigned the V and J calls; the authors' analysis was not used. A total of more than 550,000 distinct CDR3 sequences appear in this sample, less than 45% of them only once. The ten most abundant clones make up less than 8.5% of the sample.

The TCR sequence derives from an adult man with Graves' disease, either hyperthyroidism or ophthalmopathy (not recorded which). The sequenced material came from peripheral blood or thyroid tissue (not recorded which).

The CDR3 corresponds to CASSVGGLGEQYF. At the DNA level, the sequence is TGTGCCAGCAGCGTGGGGGGATTGGGTGAGCAGTACTTC. Recombination linked TRBV7-2 to TRBJ2-7; the D region possibly corresponds to TRBD2 (6 bases align). Sequences SGHTA (CDR1) and FQGNSA (CDR2) are obtained from the germline V gene. Trimming costs V 5 bases and J 7 bases, and their ends lie 15 bases apart. Taken from cysteine to phenylalanine, the CDR3 has 13 residues. The entry retains the CDR3 DNA only, 39 bases that are in frame from base 1.